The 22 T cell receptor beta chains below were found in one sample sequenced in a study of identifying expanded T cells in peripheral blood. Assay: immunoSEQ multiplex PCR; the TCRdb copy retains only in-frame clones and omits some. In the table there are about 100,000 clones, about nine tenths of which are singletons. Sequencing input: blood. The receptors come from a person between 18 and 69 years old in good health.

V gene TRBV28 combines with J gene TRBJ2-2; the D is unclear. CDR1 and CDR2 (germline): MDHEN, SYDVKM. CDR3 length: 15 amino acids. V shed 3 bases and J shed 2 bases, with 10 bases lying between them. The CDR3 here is CASSFSVHNTGELFF. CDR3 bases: TGTGCCAGCAGTTTTTCGGTCCACAACACCGGGGAGCTGTTTTTT.

The CDR3 sequence is CASSLSGTGQEKLFF. CDR3 sequence (DNA): TGTGCCAGCAGTTTATCCGGGACAGGACAGGAAAAACTGTTTTTT. This sequence joins TRBV27 and TRBJ1-4, with TRBD1 identical over 8 bases. V was clipped by 0 bases and J by 8 bases; unmatched bases: 5. This CDR3 comprises 15 residues. Germline-derived CDR1 and CDR2 are MNHEY and SMNVEV (reference sequence).

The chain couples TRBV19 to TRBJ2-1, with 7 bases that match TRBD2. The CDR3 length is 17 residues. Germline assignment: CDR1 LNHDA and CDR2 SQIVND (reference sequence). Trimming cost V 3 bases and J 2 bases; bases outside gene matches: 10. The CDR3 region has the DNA TGTGCCAGTAGTATTTCCCTAGCGGCACCAACCTACAATGAGCAGTTCTTC. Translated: CASSISLAAPTYNEQFF.

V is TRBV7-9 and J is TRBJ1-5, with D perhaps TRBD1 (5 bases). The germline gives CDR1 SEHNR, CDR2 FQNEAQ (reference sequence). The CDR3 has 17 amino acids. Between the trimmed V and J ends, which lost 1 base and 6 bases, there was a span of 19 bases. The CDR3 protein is CASSLVTSVGVGQPQHF. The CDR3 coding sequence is TGTGCCAGCAGCTTAGTTACCTCCGTGGGGGTGGGTCAGCCCCAGCATTTT.

The CDR3 loop reads CASRSPGLAGNEQFF. The CDR3 coding sequence is TGTGCCAGCAGGTCCCCGGGACTAGCGGGCAATGAGCAGTTCTTC. The chain links TRBV6-6 to TRBJ2-1; 12 positions agree with TRBD2. Per germline, CDR1 MNHNY and CDR2 SVGAGI (reference sequence). The CDR3 contains 15 residues. Trimming cost V 6 bases and J 6 bases; bases outside gene matches: 6.

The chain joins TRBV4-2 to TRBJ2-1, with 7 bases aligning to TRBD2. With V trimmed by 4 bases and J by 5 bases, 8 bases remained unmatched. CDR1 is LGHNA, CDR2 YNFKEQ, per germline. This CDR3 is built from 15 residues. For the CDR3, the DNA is TGTGCCAGCAGCCGGGGGGAGGGAGCACACAATGAGCAGTTCTTC. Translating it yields CASSRGEGAHNEQFF.

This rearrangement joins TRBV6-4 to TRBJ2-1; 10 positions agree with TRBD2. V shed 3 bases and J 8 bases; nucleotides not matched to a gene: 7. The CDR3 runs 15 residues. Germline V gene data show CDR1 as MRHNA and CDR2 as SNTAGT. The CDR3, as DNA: TGTGCCAGCAGTGAAACTAGCGGGAATTCCGATGAGCAGTTCTTC. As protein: CASSETSGNSDEQFF.

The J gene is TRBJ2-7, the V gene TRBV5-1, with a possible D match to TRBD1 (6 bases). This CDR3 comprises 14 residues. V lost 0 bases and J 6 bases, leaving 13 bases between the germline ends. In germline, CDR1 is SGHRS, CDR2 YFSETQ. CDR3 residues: CASSLAGVGGEQYF. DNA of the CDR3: TGCGCCAGCAGCTTGGCCGGGGTAGGGGGCGAGCAGTACTTC.

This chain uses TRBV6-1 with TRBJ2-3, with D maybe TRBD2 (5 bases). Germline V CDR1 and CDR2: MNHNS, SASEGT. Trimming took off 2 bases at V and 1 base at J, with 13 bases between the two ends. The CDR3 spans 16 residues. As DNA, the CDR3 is TGTGCCAGCAGTGAATCCTTAGCGTCCCGCACAGATACGCAGTATTTT. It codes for CASSESLASRTDTQYF.

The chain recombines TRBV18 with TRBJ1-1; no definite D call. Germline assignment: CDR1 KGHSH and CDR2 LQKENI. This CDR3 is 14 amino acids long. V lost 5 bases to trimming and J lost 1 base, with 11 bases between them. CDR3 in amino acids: CASSRATPNTEAFF. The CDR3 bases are TGTGCCAGCTCAAGGGCTACTCCGAACACTGAAGCTTTCTTT.

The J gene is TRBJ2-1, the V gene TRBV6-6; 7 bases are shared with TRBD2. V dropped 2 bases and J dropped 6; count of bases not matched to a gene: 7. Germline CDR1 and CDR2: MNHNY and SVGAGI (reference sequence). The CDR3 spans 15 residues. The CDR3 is CASSYAGEGSNEQFF. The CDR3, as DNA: TGTGCCAGCAGTTACGCGGGAGAAGGGTCCAATGAGCAGTTCTTC.

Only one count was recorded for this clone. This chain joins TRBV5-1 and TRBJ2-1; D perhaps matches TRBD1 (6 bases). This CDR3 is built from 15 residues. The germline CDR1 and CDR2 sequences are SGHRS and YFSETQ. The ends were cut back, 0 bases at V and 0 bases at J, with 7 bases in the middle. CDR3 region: CASSLVGGSYNEQFF. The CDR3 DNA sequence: TGCGCCAGCAGCTTGGTAGGGGGCTCCTACAATGAGCAGTTCTTC.

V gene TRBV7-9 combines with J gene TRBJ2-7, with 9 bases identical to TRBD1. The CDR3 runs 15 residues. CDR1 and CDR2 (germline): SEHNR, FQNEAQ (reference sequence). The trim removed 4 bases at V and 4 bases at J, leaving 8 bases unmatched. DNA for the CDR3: TGTGCCAGCAGCTCCACGAGGGACAGGGTATACGAGCAGTACTTC. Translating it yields CASSSTRDRVYEQYF.

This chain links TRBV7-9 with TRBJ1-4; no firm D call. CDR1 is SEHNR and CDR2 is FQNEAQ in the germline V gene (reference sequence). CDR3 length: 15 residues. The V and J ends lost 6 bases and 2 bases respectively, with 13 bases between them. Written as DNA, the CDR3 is TGTGCCAGCAGTGCCAACGGGTACACTAATGAAAAACTGTTTTTT. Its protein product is CASSANGYTNEKLFF. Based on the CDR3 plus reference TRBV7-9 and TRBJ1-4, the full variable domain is DTGVSQNPRHKITKRGQNVTFRCDPISEHNRLYWYRQTLGQGPEFLTYFQNEAQLEKSRLLSDRFSAERPKGSFSTLEIQRTEQGDSAMYLCASSANGYTNEKLFFGSGTQLSVL.

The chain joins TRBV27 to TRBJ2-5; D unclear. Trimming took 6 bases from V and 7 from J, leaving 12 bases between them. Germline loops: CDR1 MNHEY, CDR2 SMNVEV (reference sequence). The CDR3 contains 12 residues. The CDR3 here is CASRTRAGTQYF. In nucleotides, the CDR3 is TGTGCCAGCAGGACACGGGCCGGGACCCAGTACTTC.

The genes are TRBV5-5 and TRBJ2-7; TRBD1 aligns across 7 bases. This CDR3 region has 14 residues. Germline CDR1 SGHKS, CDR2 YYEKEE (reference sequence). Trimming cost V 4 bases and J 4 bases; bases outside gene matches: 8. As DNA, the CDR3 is TGTGCCAGCAGCCCCGGACAGGTTAGTTACGAGCAGTACTTC. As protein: CASSPGQVSYEQYF.

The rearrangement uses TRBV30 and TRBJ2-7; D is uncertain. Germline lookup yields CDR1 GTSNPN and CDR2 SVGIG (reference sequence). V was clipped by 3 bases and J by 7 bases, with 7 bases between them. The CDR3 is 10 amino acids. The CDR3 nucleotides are TGTGCCTGGAGCGATATTGAGCAGTACTTC. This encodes CAWSDIEQYF.

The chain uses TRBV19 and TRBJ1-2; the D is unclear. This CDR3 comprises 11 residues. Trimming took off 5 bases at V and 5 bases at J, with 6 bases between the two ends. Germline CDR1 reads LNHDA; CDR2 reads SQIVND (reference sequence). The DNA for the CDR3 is TGTGCCAGTAGTGAAGGGTATGGCTACACCTTC. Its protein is CASSEGYGYTF. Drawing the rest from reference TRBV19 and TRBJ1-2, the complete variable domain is DGGITQSPKYLFRKEGQNVTLSCEQNLNHDAMYWYRQDPGQGLRLIYYSQIVNDFQKGDIAEGYSVSREKKESFPLTVTSAQKNPTAFYLCASSEGYGYTFGSGTRLTVV.

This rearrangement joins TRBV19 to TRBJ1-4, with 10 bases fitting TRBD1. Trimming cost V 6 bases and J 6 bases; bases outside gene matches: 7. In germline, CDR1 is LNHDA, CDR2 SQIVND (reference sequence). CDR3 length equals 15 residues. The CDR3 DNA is TGTGCCAGTAGCCCGACAGGGGGCAGAGATGAAAAACTGTTTTTT. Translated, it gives CASSPTGGRDEKLFF. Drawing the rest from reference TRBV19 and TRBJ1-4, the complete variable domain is DGGITQSPKYLFRKEGQNVTLSCEQNLNHDAMYWYRQDPGQGLRLIYYSQIVNDFQKGDIAEGYSVSREKKESFPLTVTSAQKNPTAFYLCASSPTGGRDEKLFFGSGTQLSVL.

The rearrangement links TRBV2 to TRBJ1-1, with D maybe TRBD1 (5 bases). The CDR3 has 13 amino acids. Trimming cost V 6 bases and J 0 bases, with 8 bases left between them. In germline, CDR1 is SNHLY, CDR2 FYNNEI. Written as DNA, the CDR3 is TGTGCCAGCAGGTTAGGGGTGAACACTGAAGCTTTCTTT. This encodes CASRLGVNTEAFF.

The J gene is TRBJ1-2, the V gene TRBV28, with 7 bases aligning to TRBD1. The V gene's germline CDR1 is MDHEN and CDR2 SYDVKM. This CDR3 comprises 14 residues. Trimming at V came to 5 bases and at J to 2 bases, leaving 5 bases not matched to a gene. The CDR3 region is CASSRQGINYGYTF. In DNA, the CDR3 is TGTGCCAGCAGTCGACAGGGAATCAACTATGGCTACACCTTC.

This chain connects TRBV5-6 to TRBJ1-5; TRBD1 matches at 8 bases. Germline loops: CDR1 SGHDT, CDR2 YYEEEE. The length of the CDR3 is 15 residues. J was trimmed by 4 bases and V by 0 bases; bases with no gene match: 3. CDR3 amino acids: CASSLAQGANQPQHF. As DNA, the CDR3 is TGTGCCAGCAGCTTGGCCCAGGGGGCAAATCAGCCCCAGCATTTT.